The sequence of this TCR beta chain was determined in a study of T cell responses to AZD1222 COVID-19 vaccine. General study results and limits: Reportedly, close to half of spike-specific TCRs are directed against unmutated variant regions. Baseline serostatus was positive in only five to seven AZD1222 recipients. Most donors were white British and more were female, and clonal diversity was possibly underestimated.

Between the trimmed V and J ends, which lost 3 bases and 7 bases, there was a span of 6 bases. The CDR3 covers 11 residues. Germline CDR1 reads DFQATT; CDR2 reads SNEGSKA (reference sequence). Notes on this clone: Its target is not known.

Sequenced by immunoSEQ multiplex PCR; TCRdb stores in-frame clones only, minus some. The sample records some 150,000 clones, 88% being singletons. Recipients boosted at about 4 weeks or about 12 weeks are pooled. Sequences were derived from peripheral blood, sampled 28 days after the second AZD1222 dose. This TCR came from an adult who received the AZD1222 COVID-19 vaccine. This chain connects TRBV20-1 to TRBJ2-2, with D unresolved. CDR3 DNA sequence: TGCAGTGCTAGTTGGGTCGGGGAGCTGTTTTTT. Translating it yields CSASWVGELFF.